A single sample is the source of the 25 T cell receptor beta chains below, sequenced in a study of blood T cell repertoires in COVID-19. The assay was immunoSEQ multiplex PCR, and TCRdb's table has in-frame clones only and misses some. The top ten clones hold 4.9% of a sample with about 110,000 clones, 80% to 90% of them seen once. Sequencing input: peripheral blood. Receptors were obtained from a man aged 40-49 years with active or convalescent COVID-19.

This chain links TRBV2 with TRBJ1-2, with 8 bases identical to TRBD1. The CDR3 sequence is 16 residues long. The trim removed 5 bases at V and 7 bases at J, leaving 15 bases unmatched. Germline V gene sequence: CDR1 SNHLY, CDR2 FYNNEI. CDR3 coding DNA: TGTGCCAGCAGTCTCAGGGGGCGCGATATAATACGTGGCTACACCTTC. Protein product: CASSLRGRDIIRGYTF.

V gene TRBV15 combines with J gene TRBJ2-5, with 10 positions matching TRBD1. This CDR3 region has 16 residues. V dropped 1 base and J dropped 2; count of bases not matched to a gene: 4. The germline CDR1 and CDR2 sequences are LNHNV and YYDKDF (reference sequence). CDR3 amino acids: CATSRVWTGGQETQYF. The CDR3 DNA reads TGTGCCACCAGCAGAGTATGGACAGGGGGGCAAGAGACCCAGTACTTC.

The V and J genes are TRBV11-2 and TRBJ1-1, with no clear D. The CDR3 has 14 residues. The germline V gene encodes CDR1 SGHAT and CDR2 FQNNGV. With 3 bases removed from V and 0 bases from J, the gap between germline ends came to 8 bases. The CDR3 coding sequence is TGTGCCAGCAGCTTTAGAGCCATGAACACTGAAGCTTTCTTT. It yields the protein CASSFRAMNTEAFF.

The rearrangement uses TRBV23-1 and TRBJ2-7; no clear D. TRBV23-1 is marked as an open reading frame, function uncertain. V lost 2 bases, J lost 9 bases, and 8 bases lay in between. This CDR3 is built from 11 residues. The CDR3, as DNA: TGCGCCAGCAGTCAAGTAGCCGGGCAGTACTTC. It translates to CASSQVAGQYF.

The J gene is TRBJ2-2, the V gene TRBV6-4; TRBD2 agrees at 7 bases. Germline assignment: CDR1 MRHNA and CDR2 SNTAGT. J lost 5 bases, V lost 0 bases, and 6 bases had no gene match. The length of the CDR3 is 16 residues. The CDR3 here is CASSDSAGTGTGELFF. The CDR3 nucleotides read TGTGCCAGCAGTGACTCAGCGGGGACGGGAACCGGGGAGCTGTTTTTT.

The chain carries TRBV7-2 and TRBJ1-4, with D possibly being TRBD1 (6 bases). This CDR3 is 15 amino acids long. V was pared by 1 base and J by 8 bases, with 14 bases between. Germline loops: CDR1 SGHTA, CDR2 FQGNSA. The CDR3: CASSLETGEVEKLFF. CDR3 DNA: TGTGCCAGCAGCTTAGAGACAGGAGAGGTGGAAAAACTGTTTTTT.

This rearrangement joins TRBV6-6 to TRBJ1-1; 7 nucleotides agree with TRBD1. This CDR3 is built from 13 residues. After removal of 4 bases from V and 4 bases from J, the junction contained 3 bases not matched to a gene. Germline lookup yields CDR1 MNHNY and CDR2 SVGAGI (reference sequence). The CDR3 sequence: CASSSTGPTEAFF. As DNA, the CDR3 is TGTGCCAGCAGTTCGACAGGGCCCACTGAAGCTTTCTTT.

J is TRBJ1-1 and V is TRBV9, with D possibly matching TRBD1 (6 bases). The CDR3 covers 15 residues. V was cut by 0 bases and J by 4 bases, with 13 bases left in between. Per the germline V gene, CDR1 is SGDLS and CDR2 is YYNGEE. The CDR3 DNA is TGTGCCAGCAGCGTAGCTCTAGGGGGTTCCACTGAAGCTTTCTTT. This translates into CASSVALGGSTEAFF.

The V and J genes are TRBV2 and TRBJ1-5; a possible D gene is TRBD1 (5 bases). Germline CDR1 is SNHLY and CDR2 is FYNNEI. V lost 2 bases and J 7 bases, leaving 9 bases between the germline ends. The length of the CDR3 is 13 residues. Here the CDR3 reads CASSEHGGQPQHF. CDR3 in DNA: TGTGCCAGCAGTGAACACGGGGGGCAGCCCCAGCATTTT.

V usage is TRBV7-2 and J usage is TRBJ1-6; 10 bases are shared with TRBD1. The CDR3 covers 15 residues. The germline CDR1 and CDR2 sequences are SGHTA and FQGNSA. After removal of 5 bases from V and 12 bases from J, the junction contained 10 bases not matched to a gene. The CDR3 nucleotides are TGTGCCAGCAGCCCCCGGACAGGGGGAACTTTACCCCTCCACTTT. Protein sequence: CASSPRTGGTLPLHF.

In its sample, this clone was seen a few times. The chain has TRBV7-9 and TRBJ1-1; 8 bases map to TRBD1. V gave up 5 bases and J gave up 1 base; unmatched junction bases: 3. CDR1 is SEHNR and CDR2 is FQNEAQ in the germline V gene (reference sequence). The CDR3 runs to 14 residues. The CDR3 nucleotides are TGTGCCAGCAGCGGACAGGGTAGGAACACTGAAGCTTTCTTT. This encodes CASSGQGRNTEAFF.

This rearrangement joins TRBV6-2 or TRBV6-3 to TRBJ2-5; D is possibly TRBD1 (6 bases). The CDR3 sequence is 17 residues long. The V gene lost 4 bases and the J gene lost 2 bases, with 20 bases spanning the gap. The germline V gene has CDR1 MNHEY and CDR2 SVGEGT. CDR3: CASSFRIGTNIQETQYF. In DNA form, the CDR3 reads TGTGCCAGCAGTTTCCGAATCGGGACAAATATTCAAGAGACCCAGTACTTC.

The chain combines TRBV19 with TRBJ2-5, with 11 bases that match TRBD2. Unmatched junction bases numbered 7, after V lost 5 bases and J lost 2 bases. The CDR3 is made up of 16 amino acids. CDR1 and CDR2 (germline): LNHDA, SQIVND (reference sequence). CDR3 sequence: CASSLLAGGGQETQYF. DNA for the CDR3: TGTGCCAGTAGTTTATTAGCGGGAGGGGGACAAGAGACCCAGTACTTC.

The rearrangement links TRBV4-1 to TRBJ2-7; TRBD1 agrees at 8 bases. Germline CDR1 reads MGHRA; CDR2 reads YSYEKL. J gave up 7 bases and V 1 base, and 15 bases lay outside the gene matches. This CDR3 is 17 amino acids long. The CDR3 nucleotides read TGCGCCAGCAGCCAAGGATTTCCGGGACAGGTATCGGGAGAGCAGTACTTC. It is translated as CASSQGFPGQVSGEQYF.

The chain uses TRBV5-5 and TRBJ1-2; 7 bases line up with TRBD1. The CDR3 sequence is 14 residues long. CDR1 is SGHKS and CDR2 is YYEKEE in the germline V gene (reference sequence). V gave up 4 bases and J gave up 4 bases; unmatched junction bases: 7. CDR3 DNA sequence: TGTGCCAGCAGCGCCCCCGGGACAGCCTATGGCTACACCTTC. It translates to CASSAPGTAYGYTF.

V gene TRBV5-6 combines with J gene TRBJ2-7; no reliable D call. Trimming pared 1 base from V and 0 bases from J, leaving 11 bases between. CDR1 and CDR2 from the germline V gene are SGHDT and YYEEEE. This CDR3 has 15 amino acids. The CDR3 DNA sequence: TGTGCCAGCAGCTTGACCTATGTGAGCTCCTACGAGCAGTACTTC. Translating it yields CASSLTYVSSYEQYF.

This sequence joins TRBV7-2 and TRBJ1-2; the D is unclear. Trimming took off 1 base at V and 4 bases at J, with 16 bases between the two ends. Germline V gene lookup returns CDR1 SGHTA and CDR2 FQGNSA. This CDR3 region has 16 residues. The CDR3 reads CASSLEGVGSIYGYTF. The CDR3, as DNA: TGTGCCAGCAGCTTAGAGGGAGTCGGATCTATCTATGGCTACACCTTC.

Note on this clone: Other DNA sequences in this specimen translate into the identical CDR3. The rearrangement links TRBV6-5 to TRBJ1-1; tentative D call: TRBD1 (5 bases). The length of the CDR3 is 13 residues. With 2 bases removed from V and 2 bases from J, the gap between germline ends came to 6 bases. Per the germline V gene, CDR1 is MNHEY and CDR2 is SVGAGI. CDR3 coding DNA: TGTGCCAGCAGTTACCAGGGTAACACTGAAGCTTTCTTT. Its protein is CASSYQGNTEAFF.

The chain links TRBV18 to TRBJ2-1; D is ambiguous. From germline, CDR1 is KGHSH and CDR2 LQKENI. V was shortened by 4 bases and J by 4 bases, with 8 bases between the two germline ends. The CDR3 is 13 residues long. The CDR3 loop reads CASSREDYNEQFF. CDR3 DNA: TGTGCCAGCTCACGCGAGGATTACAATGAGCAGTTCTTC.

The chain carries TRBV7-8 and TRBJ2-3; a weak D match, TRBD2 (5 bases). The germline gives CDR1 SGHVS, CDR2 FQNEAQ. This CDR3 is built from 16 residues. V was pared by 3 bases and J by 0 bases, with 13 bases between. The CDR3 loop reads CASSFRGIFSTDTQYF. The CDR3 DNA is TGTGCCAGCAGCTTCCGGGGAATTTTTAGCACAGATACGCAGTATTTT. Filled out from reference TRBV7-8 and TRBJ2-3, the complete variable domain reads GAGVSQSPRYKVAKRGQDVALRCDPISGHVSLFWYQQALGQGPEFLTYFQNEAQLDKSGLPSDRFFAERPEGSVSTLKIQRTQQEDSAVYLCASSFRGIFSTDTQYFGPGTRLTVL.

The CDR3 is CASSFRQGVFSTDTQYF. The CDR3 DNA follows: TGTGCCAGCAGCTTTAGACAGGGGGTTTTTAGCACAGATACGCAGTATTTT. The chain has TRBV5-5 and TRBJ2-3; 9 bases agree with TRBD1. Germline V CDR1 and CDR2: SGHKS, YYEKEE (reference sequence). The CDR3 length is 17 residues. Trimming at V came to 2 bases and at J to 0 bases, leaving 7 bases not matched to a gene.

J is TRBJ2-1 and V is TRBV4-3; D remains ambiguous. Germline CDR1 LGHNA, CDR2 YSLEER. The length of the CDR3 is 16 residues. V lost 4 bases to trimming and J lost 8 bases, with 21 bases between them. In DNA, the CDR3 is TGCGCCAGCAGCCTACGACTTCCCCCTCTGGGTGATGAGCAGTTCTTC. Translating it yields CASSLRLPPLGDEQFF.

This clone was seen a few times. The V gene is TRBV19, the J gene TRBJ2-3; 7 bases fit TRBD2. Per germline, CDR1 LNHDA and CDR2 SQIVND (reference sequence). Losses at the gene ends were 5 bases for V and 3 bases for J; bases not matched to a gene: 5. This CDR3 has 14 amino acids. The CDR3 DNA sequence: TGTGCCAGTAGTTCCGGACTAGTAACAGATACGCAGTATTTT. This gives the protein CASSSGLVTDTQYF.

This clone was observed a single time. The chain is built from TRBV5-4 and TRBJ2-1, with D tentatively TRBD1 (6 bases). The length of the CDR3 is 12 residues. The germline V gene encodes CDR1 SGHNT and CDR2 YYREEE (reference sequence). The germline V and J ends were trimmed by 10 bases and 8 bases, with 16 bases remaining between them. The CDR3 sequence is CAVAKGVDEQFF. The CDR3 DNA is TGTGCCGTTGCCAAGGGGGTCGATGAGCAGTTCTTC.

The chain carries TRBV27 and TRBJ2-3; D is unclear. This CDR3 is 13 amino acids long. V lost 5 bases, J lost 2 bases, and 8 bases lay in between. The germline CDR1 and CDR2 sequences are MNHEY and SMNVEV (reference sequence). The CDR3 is CASSPFLTDTQYF. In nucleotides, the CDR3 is TGTGCCAGCAGTCCCTTCCTCACAGATACGCAGTATTTT.